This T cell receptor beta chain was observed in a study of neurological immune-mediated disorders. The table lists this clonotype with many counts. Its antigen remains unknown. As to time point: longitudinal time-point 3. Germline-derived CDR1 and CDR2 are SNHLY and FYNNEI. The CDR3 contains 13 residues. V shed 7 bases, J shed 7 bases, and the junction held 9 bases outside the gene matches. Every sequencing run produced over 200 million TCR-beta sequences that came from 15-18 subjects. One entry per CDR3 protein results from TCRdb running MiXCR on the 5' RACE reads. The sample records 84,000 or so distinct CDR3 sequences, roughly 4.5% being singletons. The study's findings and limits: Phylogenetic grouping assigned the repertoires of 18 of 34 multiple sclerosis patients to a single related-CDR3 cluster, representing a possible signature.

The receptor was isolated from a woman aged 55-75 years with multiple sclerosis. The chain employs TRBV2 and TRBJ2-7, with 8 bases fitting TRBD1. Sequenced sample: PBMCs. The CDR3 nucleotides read TGTGCCAGCATAGGGACAGGTATGGGGGAGCAGTACTTC. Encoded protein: CASIGTGMGEQYF.